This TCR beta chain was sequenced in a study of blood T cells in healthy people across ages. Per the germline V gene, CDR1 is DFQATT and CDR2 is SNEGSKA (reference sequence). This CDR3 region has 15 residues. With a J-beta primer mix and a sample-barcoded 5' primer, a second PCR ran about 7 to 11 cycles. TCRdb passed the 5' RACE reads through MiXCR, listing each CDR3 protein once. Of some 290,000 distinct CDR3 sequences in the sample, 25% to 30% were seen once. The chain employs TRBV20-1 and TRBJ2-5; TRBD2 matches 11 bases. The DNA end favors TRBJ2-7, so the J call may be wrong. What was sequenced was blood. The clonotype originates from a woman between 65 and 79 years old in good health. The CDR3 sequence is CSARSPGLAEYEQYF. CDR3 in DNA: TGCAGTGCTAGATCCCCGGGACTAGCGGAATACGAGCAGTACTTC.